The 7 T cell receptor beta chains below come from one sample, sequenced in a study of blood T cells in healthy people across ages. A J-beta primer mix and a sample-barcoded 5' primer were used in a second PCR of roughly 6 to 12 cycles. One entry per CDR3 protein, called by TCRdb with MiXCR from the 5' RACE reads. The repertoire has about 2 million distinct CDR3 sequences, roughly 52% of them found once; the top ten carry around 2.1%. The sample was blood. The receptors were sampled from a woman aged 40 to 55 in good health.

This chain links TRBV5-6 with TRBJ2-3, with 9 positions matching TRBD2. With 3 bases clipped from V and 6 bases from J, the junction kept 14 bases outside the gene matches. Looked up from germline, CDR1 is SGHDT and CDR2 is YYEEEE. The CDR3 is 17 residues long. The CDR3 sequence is CASSSPQGLAGMDTQYF. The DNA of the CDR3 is TGTGCCAGCAGCTCGCCCCAGGGCCTAGCGGGGATGGATACGCAGTATTTT.

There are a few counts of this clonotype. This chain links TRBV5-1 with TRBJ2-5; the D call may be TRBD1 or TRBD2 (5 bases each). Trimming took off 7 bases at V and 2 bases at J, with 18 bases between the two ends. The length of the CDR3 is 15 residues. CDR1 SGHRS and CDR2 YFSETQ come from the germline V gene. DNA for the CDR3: TGCGCCAGCCGCGTGGGGGTCGGCCCTCAAGAGACCCAGTACTTC. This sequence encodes CASRVGVGPQETQYF. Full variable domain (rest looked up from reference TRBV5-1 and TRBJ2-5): KAGVTQTPRYLIKTRGQQVTLSCSPISGHRSVSWYQQTPGQGLQFLFEYFSETQRNKGNFPGRFSGRQFSNSRSEMNVSTLELGDSALYLCASRVGVGPQETQYFGPGTRLLVL.

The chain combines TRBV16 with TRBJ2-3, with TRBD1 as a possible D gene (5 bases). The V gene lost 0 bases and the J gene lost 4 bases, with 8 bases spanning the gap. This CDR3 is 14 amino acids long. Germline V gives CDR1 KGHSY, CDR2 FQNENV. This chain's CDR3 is CASSQSDSSDTQYF. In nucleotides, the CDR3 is TGTGCCAGCAGCCAATCCGACAGCTCAGATACGCAGTATTTT. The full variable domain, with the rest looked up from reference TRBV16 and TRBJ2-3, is GEEVAQTPKHLVRGEGQKAKLYCAPIKGHSYVFWYQQVLKNEFKFLISFQNENVFDETGMPKERFSAKCLPNSPCSLEIQATKLEDSAVYFCASSQSDSSDTQYFGPGTRLTVL.

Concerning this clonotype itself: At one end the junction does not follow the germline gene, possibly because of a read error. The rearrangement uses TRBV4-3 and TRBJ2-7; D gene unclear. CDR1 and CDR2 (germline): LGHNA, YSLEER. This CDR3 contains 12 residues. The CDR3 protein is CASNQDQGEQYF. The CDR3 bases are TGCGCCAGCAACCAAGACCAAGGCGAGCAGTACTTC.

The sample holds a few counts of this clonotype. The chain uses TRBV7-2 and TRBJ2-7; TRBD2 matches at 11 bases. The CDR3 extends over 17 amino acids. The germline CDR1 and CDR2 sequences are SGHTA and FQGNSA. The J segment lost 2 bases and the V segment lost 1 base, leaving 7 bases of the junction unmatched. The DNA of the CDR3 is TGTGCCAGCAGCTTAGGGCTAGCGGGGGGCCCAGCCTACGAGCAGTACTTC. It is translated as CASSLGLAGGPAYEQYF.

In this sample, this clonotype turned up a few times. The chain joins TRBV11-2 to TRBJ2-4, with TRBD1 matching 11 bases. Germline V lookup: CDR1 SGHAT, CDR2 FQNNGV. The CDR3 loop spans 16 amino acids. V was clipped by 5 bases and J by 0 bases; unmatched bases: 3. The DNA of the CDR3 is TGTGCCAGCAGCCCGGACAGGGGGCGAGCCAAAAACATTCAGTACTTC. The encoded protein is CASSPDRGRAKNIQYF.

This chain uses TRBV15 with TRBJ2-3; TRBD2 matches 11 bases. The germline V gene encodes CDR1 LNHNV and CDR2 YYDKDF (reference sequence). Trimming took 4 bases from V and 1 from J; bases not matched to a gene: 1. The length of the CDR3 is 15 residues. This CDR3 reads CATSNSGGGTDTQYF. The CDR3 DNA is TGTGCCACCAGCAATAGCGGGGGGGGCACAGATACGCAGTATTTT.